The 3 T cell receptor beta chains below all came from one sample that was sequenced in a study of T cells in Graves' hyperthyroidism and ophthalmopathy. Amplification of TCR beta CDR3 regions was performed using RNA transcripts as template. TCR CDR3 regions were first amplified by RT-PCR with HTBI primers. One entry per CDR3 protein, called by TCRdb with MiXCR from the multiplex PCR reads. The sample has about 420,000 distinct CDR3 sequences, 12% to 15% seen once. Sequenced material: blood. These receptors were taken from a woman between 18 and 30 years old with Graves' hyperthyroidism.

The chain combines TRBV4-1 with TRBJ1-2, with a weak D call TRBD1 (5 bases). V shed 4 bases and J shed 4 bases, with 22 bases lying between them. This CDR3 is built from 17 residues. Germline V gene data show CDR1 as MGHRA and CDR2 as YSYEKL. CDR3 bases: TGCGCCAGCAGCCGACACTATCCCTCTTGGGGACTCTATGGCTACACCTTC. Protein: CASSRHYPSWGLYGYTF.

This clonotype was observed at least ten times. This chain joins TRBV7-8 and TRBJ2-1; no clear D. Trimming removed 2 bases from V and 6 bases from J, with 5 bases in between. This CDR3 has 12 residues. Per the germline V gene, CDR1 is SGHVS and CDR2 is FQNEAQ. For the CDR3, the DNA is TGTGCCAGCAGCTTATCGGTCAATGAGCAGTTCTTC. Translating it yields CASSLSVNEQFF.

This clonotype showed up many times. CDR3 DNA sequence: TGCGCCAGCAGCTCCCGCGGGGTCTTGAACACTGAAGCTTTCTTT. It is translated as CASSSRGVLNTEAFF. The chain has TRBV5-1 and TRBJ1-1; D unclear. Germline lookup yields CDR1 SGHRS and CDR2 YFSETQ. The CDR3 sequence is 15 residues long. The V gene lost 3 bases and the J gene lost 0 bases, with 12 bases spanning the gap.